This TCR beta chain was sequenced in a study of shared clonotypes between healthy human individuals (TCRdb year 2020). Looking at the study overall: A couple of women and three men aged 18 to 49 years were included in the cohort. Each donor's leukapheresis produced roughly between roughly 0.85 and 9 billion PBMCs. To increase sequencing depth and limit assay-specific biases, different laboratories used diverse techniques to prepare libraries and sequence TCR repertoires. To estimate repertoire size and how much clonotypes are shared between individuals, the study performed deep sequencing of blood TCR repertoires from 4 to 6 healthy adults. Points the paper makes about the study in general: Sampling was restricted to blood, and TCR repertoires in tissues likely differ from the TCR repertoires found in blood. Because the study included a small number of donors, the genetic and exposure-history diversity represented was limited. Pairwise subsampling led to the expectation that sequencing depth would affect the degree of clonotype sharing among donors.

Using the deep immunoSEQ assay, TCR CDR3 regions were amplified from genomic DNA by multiplex PCR. Extracted genomic DNA from each cell subset was distributed evenly across all wells of several immunoSEQ 96-well plates, and each plate was treated as a replicate. For unsorted PBMC, around 330 ng genomic DNA, equal to 25,000 to 35,000 T cell genomes, was loaded into each replicate PCR. Ten immunoSEQ deep assay plates were used to sequence the unsorted PBMC genomic DNA. Purified libraries were measured with a Qubit 3.0 fluorometer, size-checked on a Bioanalyzer 2100, and measured again with the KAPA Library Quantification kit. A separate single-read 150-cycle Illumina NextSeq 550 flow cell was used to sequence each immunoSEQ 96-well plate. As for the authors' bioinformatics: Because the immunoSEQ output held only junctional sequences and lacked quality scores, the filtering could not match the filtering applied to full-length reads. To assign V/J genes and CDR3, sequences were annotated against IMGT germline references using PyIR, a Python wrapper for IgBLAST v1.9. Reads were filtered out if the reads had weak V/J assignments (E-value above 1e-6), no CDR3, stop codons, out-of-frame junctions, or ambiguous translated residues. V3J clonotypes were defined by identical inferred V gene, J gene, and CDR3 amino acid sequence. Percentage overlap between repertoires was calculated by dividing the number of shared unique clonotypes by the size of the smaller repertoire. Three approaches were used to assess repertoire richness: RTK rarefaction, the Chao1 estimator, and Recon v2.1 estimates of unobserved clonotypes. Drawn from immuneACCESS, this table holds only the in-frame rearrangements with V and J called that TCRdb kept. Clones are partly lost; checked studies trace under half to an unresolved V gene and leave the rest unexplained. Clone size and the V and J calls come from that table; the DNA yielded D and trimming. The sample table lists about 470,000 clones, around 75% of them with a count of one. Less than 15% of the sample is held by the ten biggest clonotypes.

The donors were healthy, HIV-negative adults who had no recently reported acute infections or vaccinations. Only Caucasian adults living in Nashville, Tennessee, USA were represented among the donors. For unsorted samples, about 90 million PBMCs were counted, and genomic DNA was extracted using the QIAamp DNA Blood Mini kit. Blood was obtained by leukapheresis, after which PBMCs were separated by Ficoll-Histopaque density gradient centrifugation and cryopreserved in liquid nitrogen vapor phase. The cysteine opens and the phenylalanine closes a CDR3 of 14 amino acids. Just CDR3 DNA is preserved here, 42 bases in frame from base 1. Sequences SGDLS (CDR1) and YYNGEE (CDR2) are obtained from the germline V gene. The germline ends are 10 bases apart after V is trimmed by 4 bases and J by 2 bases. To note about this clone: No antigen is known for it. No base quality information exists; no much larger clone differs at one position.

The sequenced sample was PBMCs. This clonotype was sampled from a woman aged 35 to 49 in good health. Some clones in this sample may be carry-over from other donors' samples. The V and J segments used are TRBV9 and TRBJ2-1; TRBD1 is perhaps the D gene, given 6 matching bases. For the CDR3, the sequence is CASSNRDTYNEQFF. In nucleotides, the sequence is TGTGCCAGCAGCAACCGGGACACCTACAATGAGCAGTTCTTC.